This T cell receptor beta chain emerged from a study of CD8+ T cells in alopecia areata (dated by TCRdb to 2016 to 2019). For the study in its entirety: The treated patients, all with moderate-to-severe alopecia areata, were enrolled in an open-label pilot trial of oral tofacitinib given at 5 to 10 mg twice daily. Tofacitinib was administered for 6 to 18 months, and 6 months of follow-up off drug were then conducted to assess delayed response and recurrence. In treated patients, disease severity was measured using the SALT score, which gives the percentage of scalp surface area affected. To study T cell clonal expansion in alopecia areata, the researchers applied high-throughput TCRbeta sequencing to both the C3H/HeJ mouse model and human patients. In humans, TCRbeta sequencing was performed on scalp tissue and on sorted CD4+ and CD8+ peripheral blood T cells from healthy controls and from patients with patchy or totalis/universalis alopecia areata. Biopsies were taken from tofacitinib-treated patients at baseline and at 4 and 24 weeks of treatment, and a later scalp biopsy was taken in several of the tofacitinib-treated patients. Scalp clonality was compared across normal scalp (n=4), patchy alopecia areata scalp (n=8), and alopecia totalis/universalis scalp (n=8). RNA was obtained with the PAXgene miRNA kit for fixed scalp, the miRNeasy kit for PBMCs, and the RNeasy kit for mouse skin. TCRbeta CDR3 regions were amplified by immunoSEQ multiplex PCR with 35 Vbeta forward and 13 Jbeta reverse primers. The investigation overall reported the following: Higher clonality and more expanded CD8+ clones were observed in lesional scalp than in normal scalp, particularly in alopecia totalis/universalis, a finding suggestive of antigenic drive. Resident alphabeta T cells in normal human skin are also sequenced, complicating scalp TCR repertoire analysis, unlike mouse skin dominated by gammadelta T cells. With tofacitinib, both scalp clonality and the number of expanded CD8+ clones among the top 100 scalp clones went down significantly. Because the treated cohort was small and had only one nonresponder, larger studies are needed to examine links between baseline CD8+ expansion and response. During tofacitinib treatment, many expanded lesional clones stuck around in both scalp and blood, and this persistence may partly explain why relapse happens after treatment is stopped. Shared TCR sequences between patients were less evident than in mice, which may be partly attributable to HLA diversity in the patient population.

Library method: the immunoSEQ multiplex PCR assay. RNA was extracted from all samples and reverse transcribed into cDNA, which served as template for TCR sequencing. SuperScript III was used to make first-strand cDNA, primed with a 2:1 mix of oligo-dT and random hexamers. A synthetic immune receptor repertoire was used to gauge amplification bias, and whatever bias remained was removed computationally. The paper's data handling went like this. Raw reads were preprocessed to remove errors, and CDR3 was defined according to IMGT conventions as the region from the conserved cysteine to phenylalanine. Clonality was calculated as 1 minus Shannon entropy normalized by log2 of the number of productive unique TCRs. Whether scalp clones were CD4 or CD8 was inferred by matching scalp TCRbeta sequences against CD4 and CD8 repertoires sorted from blood. The table comes from immuneACCESS by way of TCRdb, which keeps in-frame sequences with V and J called. Part of the clones is missing from these tables; in studies checked, under half for an unresolved V gene and the rest for unknown reasons. V, J and clone size are those of that table, while D and trimming were read from the DNA. Recorded for this sample are over 150,000 clones; less than 70% of them occurred a single time. 12% to 15% of the sample is taken by the ten largest.

Looking up the germline V gene (reference sequence) yields CDR1 GTSNPN and CDR2 SVGIG. The junction carries 20 bases between V and J, which are trimmed by 1 base and 11 bases respectively. Including cysteine and phenylalanine, the CDR3 has 14 amino acids. Just CDR3 DNA is preserved here, 42 bases in frame from base 1. In regard to this clone: Its recognized antigen is unknown. Qualities for individual bases were not recorded, and no much larger clone is one base off.

This specimen's time point label, per the study, means: less than 30 weeks on oral tofacitinib. The treatment or condition tag for this specimen amounts to: oral pan-JAK inhibitor, 5-10 mg twice daily. Peripheral blood and lesional scalp punch biopsies were obtained from patients with alopecia areata. After PBMCs were isolated by density centrifugation and stained for CD3, CD4 and CD8, a FACSAria was used to sort CD4+ and CD8+ T cells. The chain joins TRBV30 to TRBJ2-5; TRBD2 is perhaps the D gene, given 6 matching bases. This material consisted of CD4+ T cells sorted from blood, taken at week 24, from a patient treated with tofacitinib. This TCR came from a human donor with alopecia areata. The CDR3 corresponds to CAWSGTRGGRGQYF. The bases read TGTGCCTGGAGTGGAACCCGGGGAGGAAGAGGGCAGTACTTC. The CDR3, completed at both ends by the reference TRBV30 and TRBJ2-5 genes, gives the full variable domain SQTIHQWPATLVQPVGSPLSLECTVEGTSNPNLYWYRQAAGRGLQLLFYSVGIGQISSEVPQNLSASRPQDRQFILSSKKLLLSDSGFYLCAWSGTRGGRGQYFGPGTRLLVL.